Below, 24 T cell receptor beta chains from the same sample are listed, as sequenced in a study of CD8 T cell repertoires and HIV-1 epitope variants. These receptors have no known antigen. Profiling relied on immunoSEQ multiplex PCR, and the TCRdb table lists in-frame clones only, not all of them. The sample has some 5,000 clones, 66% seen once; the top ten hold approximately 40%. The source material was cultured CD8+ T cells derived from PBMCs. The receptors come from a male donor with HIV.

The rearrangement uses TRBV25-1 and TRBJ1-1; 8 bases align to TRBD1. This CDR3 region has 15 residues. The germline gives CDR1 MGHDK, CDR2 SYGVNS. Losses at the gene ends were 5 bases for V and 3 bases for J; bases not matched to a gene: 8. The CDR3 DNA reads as TGTGCCAGCAGTCCCTACAGGGGGAATGACACTGAAGCTTTCTTT. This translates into CASSPYRGNDTEAFF.

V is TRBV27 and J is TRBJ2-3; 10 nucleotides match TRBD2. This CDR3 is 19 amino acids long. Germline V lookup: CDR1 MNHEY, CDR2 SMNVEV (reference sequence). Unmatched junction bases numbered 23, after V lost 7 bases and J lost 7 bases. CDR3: CASTILSPAGGLASNTQYF. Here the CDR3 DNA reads TGTGCCAGCACCATATTATCTCCAGCGGGGGGGCTGGCCTCAAATACGCAGTATTTT.

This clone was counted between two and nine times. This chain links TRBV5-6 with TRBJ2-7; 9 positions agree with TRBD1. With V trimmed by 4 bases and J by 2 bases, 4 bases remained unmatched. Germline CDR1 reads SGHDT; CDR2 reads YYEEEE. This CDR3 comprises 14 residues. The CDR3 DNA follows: TGTGCCAGCAGCCCAAGGACAGGGGCCTACGAGCAGTACTTC. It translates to CASSPRTGAYEQYF.

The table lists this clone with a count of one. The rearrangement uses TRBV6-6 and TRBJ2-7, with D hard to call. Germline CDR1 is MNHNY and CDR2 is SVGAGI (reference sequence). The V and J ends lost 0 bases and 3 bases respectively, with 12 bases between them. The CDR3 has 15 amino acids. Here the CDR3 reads CASSYSRQPFYEQYF. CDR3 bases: TGTGCCAGCAGTTACTCGCGGCAGCCCTTCTACGAGCAGTACTTC.

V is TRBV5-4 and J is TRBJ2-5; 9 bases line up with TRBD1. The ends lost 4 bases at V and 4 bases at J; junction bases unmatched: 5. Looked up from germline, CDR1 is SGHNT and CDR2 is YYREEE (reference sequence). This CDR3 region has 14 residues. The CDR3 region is CASSENRGPETQYF. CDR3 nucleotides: TGTGCCAGCAGCGAAAACAGGGGGCCAGAGACCCAGTACTTC.

CDR3 coding DNA: TGCAGCGTTTTGCTCGGGACAGGGTTGTACGAGCAGTACTTC. This codes for CSVLLGTGLYEQYF. The chain employs TRBV29-1 and TRBJ2-7; TRBD1 matches at 9 bases. Per the germline V gene, CDR1 is SQVTM and CDR2 is ANQGSEA. The V segment lost 5 bases and the J segment 4 bases; nucleotides outside the gene matches: 9. CDR3 length: 14 amino acids.

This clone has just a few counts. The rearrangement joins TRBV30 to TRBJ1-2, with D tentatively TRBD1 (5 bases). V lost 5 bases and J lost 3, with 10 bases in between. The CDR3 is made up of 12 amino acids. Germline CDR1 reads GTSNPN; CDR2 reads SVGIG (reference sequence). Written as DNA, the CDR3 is TGTGCCTGGGAGGGGATCTACTATGGCTACACCTTC. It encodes CAWEGIYYGYTF.

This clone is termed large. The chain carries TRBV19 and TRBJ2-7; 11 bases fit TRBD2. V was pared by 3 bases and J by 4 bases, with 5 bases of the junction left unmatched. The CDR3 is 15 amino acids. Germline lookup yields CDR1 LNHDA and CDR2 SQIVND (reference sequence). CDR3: CASSIRLAGIYEQYF. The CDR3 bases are TGTGCCAGTAGTATCCGACTAGCGGGGATTTACGAGCAGTACTTC.

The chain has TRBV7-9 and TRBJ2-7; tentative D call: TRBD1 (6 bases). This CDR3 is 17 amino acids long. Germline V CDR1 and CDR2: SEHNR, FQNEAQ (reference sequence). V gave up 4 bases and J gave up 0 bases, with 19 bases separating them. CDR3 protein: CASSSKGVGLSSYEQYF. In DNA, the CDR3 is TGTGCCAGCAGCTCCAAGGGGGTAGGGCTAAGCTCCTACGAGCAGTACTTC.

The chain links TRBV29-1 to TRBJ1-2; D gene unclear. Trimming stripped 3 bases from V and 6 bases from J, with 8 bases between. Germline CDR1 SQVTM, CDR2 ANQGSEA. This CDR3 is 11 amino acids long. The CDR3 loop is CSVESGHGYTF. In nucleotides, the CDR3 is TGCAGCGTTGAGTCAGGTCATGGCTACACCTTC.

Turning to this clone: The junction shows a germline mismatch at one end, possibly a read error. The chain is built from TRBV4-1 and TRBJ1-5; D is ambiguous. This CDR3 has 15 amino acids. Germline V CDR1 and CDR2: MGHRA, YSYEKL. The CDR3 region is CASSEEWGLNQPQHF. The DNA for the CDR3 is TGCGCCAGCAGCGAAGAATGGGGATTAAATCAGCCCCAGCATTTT.

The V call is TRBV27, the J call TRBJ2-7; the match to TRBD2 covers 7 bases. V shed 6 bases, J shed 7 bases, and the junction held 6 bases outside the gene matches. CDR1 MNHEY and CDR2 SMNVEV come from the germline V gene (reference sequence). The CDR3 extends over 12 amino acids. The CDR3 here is CASSQTSREQYF. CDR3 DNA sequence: TGTGCCAGCAGCCAGACTAGCCGGGAGCAGTACTTC.

The CDR3 loop reads CASRHPNTGELFF. For the CDR3, the DNA is TGTGCCAGCAGACACCCGAACACCGGGGAGCTGTTTTTT. The chain links TRBV27 to TRBJ2-2; D not resolved. V lost 6 bases and J 0 bases, leaving 5 bases between the germline ends. The CDR3 runs to 13 residues. Germline assignment: CDR1 MNHEY and CDR2 SMNVEV (reference sequence).

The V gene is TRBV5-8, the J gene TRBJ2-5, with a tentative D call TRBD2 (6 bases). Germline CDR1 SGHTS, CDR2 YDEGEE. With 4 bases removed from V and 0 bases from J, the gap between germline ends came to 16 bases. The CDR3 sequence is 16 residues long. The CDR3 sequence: CASSPGVRSYQETQYF. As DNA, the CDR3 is TGTGCCAGCAGCCCGGGGGTCAGGTCGTACCAAGAGACCCAGTACTTC. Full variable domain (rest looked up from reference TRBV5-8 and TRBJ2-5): EAGVTQSPTHLIKTRGQQATLRCSPISGHTSVYWYQQALGLGLQFLLWYDEGEERNRGNFPPRFSGRQFPNYSSELNVNALELEDSALYLCASSPGVRSYQETQYFGPGTRLLVL.

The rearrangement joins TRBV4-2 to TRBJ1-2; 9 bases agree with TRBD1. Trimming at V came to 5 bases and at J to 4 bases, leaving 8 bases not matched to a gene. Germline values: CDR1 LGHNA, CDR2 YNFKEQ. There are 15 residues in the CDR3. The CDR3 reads CASSFTGGDGYGYTF. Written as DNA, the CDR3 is TGTGCCAGCAGCTTTACAGGGGGCGATGGCTATGGCTACACCTTC.

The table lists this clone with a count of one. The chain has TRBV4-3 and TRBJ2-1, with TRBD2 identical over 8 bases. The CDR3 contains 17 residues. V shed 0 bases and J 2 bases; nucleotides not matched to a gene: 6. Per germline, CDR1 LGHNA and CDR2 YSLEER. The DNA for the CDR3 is TGCGCCAGCAGCCAAGATGCGGCGGGGGGAACCTACAATGAGCAGTTCTTC. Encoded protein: CASSQDAAGGTYNEQFF.

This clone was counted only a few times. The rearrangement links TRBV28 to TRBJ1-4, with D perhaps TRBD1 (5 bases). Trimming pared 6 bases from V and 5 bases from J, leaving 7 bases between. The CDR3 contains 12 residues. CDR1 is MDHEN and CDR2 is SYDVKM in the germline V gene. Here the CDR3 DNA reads TGTGCCAGCAGCCGGGGGAATGAAAAACTGTTTTTT. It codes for CASSRGNEKLFF.

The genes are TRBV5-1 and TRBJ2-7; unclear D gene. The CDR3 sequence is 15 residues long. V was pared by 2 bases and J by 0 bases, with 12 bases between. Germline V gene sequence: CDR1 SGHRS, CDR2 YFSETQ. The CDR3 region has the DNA TGCGCCAGCAGCTTAGGTTTGCCCATCTCCTACGAGCAGTACTTC. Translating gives CASSLGLPISYEQYF.

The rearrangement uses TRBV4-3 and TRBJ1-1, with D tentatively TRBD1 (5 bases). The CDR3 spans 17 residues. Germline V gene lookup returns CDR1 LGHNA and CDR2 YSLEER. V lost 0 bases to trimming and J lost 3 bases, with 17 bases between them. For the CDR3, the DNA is TGCGCCAGCAGCCAAGATCAAGATGGGGGGGGGTACACTGAAGCTTTCTTT. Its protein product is CASSQDQDGGGYTEAFF.

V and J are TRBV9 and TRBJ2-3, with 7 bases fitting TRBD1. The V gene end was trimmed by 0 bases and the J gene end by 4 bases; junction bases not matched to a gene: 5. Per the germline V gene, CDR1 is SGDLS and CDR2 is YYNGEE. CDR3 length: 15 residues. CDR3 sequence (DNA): TGTGCCAGCAGCGTAGACCAGGGGGTTGCAGATACGCAGTATTTT. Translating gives CASSVDQGVADTQYF.

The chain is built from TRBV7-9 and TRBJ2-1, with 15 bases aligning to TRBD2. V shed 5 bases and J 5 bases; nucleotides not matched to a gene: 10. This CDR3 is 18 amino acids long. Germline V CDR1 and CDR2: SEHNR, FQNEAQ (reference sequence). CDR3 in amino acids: CASSPKGLAGGPDNEQFF. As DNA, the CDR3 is TGTGCCAGCAGCCCGAAGGGACTAGCGGGAGGCCCAGACAATGAGCAGTTCTTC. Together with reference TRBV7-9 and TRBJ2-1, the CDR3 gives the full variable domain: DTGVSQNPRHKITKRGQNVTFRCDPISEHNRLYWYRQTLGQGPEFLTYFQNEAQLEKSRLLSDRFSAERPKGSFSTLEIQRTEQGDSAMYLCASSPKGLAGGPDNEQFFGPGTRLTVL.

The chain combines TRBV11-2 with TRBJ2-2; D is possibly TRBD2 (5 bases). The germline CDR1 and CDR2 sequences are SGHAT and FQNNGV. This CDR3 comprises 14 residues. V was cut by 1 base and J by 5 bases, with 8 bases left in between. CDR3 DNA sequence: TGTGCCAGCAGCTTAGCCCGGAGGACCGGGGAGCTGTTTTTT. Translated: CASSLARRTGELFF. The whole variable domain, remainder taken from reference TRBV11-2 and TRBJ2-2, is EAGVAQSPRYKIIEKRQSVAFWCNPISGHATLYWYQQILGQGPKLLIQFQNNGVVDDSQLPKDRFSAERLKGVDSTLKIQPAKLEDSAVYLCASSLARRTGELFFGEGSRLTVL.

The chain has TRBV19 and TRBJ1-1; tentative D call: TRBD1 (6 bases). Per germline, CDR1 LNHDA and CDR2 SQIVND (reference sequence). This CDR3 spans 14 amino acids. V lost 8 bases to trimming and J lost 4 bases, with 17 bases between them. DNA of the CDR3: TGTGCCAGTCGAAGGGGGGGTTGGGGCACTGAAGCTTTCTTT. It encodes CASRRGGWGTEAFF.

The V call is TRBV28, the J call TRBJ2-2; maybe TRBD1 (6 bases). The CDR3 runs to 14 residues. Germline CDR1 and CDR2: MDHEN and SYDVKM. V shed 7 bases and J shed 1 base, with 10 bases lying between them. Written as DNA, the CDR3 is TGTGCCAGCACCGAGACAGGGAACACCGGGGAGCTGTTTTTT. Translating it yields CASTETGNTGELFF.